This T cell receptor beta chain was observed in a study of cytomegalovirus exposure and HLA in healthy donors listed by TCRdb under 2017. About the investigation overall: An earlier analysis of approximately 550 of the donors reported 276 Gb of sequence data and approximately 110 million unique TCR beta sequences from about 180 million T cells. Alongside the repertoire data, information on donor age, sex, ethnicity and CMV serostatus was compiled. To study patterns of TCR occurrence, a later analysis re-analyzed previously published TCR beta repertoires from around 670 donors and added high-resolution HLA genotyping. The aim of the study was to test whether cataloging public T cell receptors could identify signatures of past pathogen exposure. An early release that covered more than 550 HLA-typed donors contained about 300 gigabases of sequencing data and around 80 million unique TCR sequences. Using immunosequencing, the study profiled T cell repertoires from 550 to 750 subjects and related those repertoires to cytomegalovirus serostatus. In a later genetic analysis, genome-wide SNP genotypes for about 65% of the roughly 670 donors were used, and that subset was treated as a discovery cohort. In addition to the first cohort of several hundred subjects, a separate validation cohort of 100 to 150 different subjects was used. The study combined high-throughput TCR immunosequencing, statistical association of individual TCRs with disease status, and machine learning to predict cytomegalovirus infection status. Every discovery cohort repertoire had been produced on one sequencing platform. Because of strong linkage in the cohort, 5 or 6 DR-DQ haplotypes were treated as single units for association and clustering. Rather than drawing on any new phenotypic data, the later analysis identified candidate immune exposures from TCR beta sequences and the way those sequences occurred across donors. HLA typing included class I and class II loci at four-digit resolution. Among the approximately 400 genotyped donors, 81% belonged to the genetic ancestry cluster associated with self-reported Caucasian donors. Typing coverage varied by locus: roughly 629-640 donors for A, B, C, DRB1 and DQB1; under 550 for DQA1; approximately 610 for DPA1; under 490 for DPB1. On average, roughly 200,000 unique TCR beta nucleotide sequences were sequenced per donor among a few hundred genotyped donors of the cohort, with roughly 18% of those sequences being non-productive. An earlier analysis of fewer than 700 of the donors applied high-throughput TCR beta sequencing to assess whether each TCR beta V gene segment acted as functional or pseudogenic. Broad study findings and their caveats: V-gene and J-gene trimming of TCR beta chains was associated with a missense DCLRE1C variant in a later genetic analysis, and the association was replicated in an independent cohort. The only immune exposure information available for the cohort was CMV serostatus. The classifier was reported to diagnose cytomegalovirus status with high specificity and sensitivity in both the original cohort and the validation cohort. A later analysis found that TCR association rates varied across HLA loci, with DRB1 alleles showing the most associated TCRs and HLA-C alleles the fewest. Because counts were too low, seventeen rarely observed V segments, including chromosome 9 orphons, were left out of the earlier analysis of 500 to 750 of the donors. Linkage disequilibrium might explain the correlated functional status among segregating V segments, but an unknown experimental factor could not be ruled out. Because the 87-base-pair reads could not distinguish some IMGT-functional V segments, including TRBV6-2 and TRBV6-3, those segments were excluded. The authors suggested that the approach could potentially be generalized to other disease states and immunological phenotypes. Because HLA typing was unavailable for some donors at each locus, only the typed subset was used in association tests. A group of highly shared sequence variants was considered likely to be a technical artifact of the sequencing pipeline. A later analysis found that most CMV-associated TCR beta chains appeared HLA-restricted, with HLA associations seemingly driven largely by CMV exposure. In an earlier analysis of around 500 of the donors, most TCR beta V segments appeared in productive rearrangements about 87% or about 30% of the time, broadly matching IMGT annotations. Only TCR beta chains were sequenced in this cohort, and the absence of alpha or paired-chain data limited detectable features. In a later analysis, several top co-occurrence clusters were reported to appear linked to parvovirus B19, influenza, CMV and Epstein-Barr virus. In a later analysis, 15,000 to 20,000 TCR beta sequences were associated with specific HLA alleles at a false discovery rate of 0.05. In a later analysis, HLA-associated TCR beta chains were found to be more clonally expanded and to have lower generation probabilities than equally common non-associated chains. Roughly uniform sequencing depth across donors was assumed in presence/absence analyses, although this assumption may not hold. A further reported finding was that TCR beta sequences accurately predicted the HLA-A and HLA-B alleles for most subjects in the first cohort. According to a later genetic analysis, donors in an Asian-associated ancestry cluster had fewer N-insertions in productive TCRs than the approximately 700-donor mean. The study listed 150 to 200 TCR beta chains as associated with cytomegalovirus. Strong co-occurrence of HLA alleles, especially DR and DQ, made assigning TCR associations to individual alleles difficult. Most TCR sequences were observed very rarely across donors, whereas some public TCRs were present in many individuals. In vitro tests confirmed that a few of the cytomegalovirus-associated TCR beta chains recognize cytomegalovirus antigens.

Receptor amplification or capture employed the immunoSEQ multiplex PCR assay. For the multiplex PCR, a mixture combining 60 forward primers for TCR Vbeta segments and 13 reverse primers for TCR Jbeta segments was used. Amplification of the CDR3 region of rearranged TCR beta genes was performed with a multiplex PCR assay on genomic DNA. Amplified TCR beta libraries were sequenced as 87-base-pair reads on the Illumina HiSeq System. Per the authors' processing: Across the 700 or so repertoires, a later analysis counted approximately 83 million unique TCR beta chains, some 11 million of which were shared by at least two donors. To remove PCR and sequencing errors, raw reads were error-corrected and collapsed into unique sequences using a nearest-neighbor algorithm that merged closely related sequences. Alignment of CDR3 sequences to IMGT reference sequences was used to assign V, D and J gene segments. For a sequence to be retained, a match of at least six nucleotides to both a V gene segment and a J gene segment was required. A rearrangement was called productive if the CDR3 had no stop codons and remained in frame with V and J, and every other rearrangement was called non-productive. CDR3 was defined by IMGT convention, running from the second conserved V-encoded cysteine to the conserved J-encoded phenylalanine. The earlier analysis of some 600 of the donors excluded sequences that lacked an unambiguous match to a single V gene segment. In an earlier analysis of several hundred of the donors, V segments were called functional above 56.7% productive rearrangements and were called segregating when the between-donor standard deviation exceeded 5%. A statistical classification framework was built to diagnose cytomegalovirus status from the catalog of TCR beta chain sequences. In a later analysis, TCR nucleotide sequences were compared against IMGT/GENE-DB human TR gene sequences so that V and J genes could be assigned. In a later analysis, CDR3 sequences and most-parsimonious VDJ recombination scenarios were assigned using the TCRdist pipeline. In a later analysis, every TCR beta chain was defined by the combination of its CDR3 amino acid sequence and its V-gene family, and reads without a unique V-gene family were dropped. To address suspected cross-contamination and a sequencing artifact, a later analysis removed roughly 640 highly shared, low-generation-probability nucleotide sequences. In a later analysis, a clonal expansion index was calculated for each public chain from normalized within-repertoire ranks of inferred template counts. Generation probabilities in a later analysis came from a VDJ recombination model fitted to out-of-frame rearrangements, and those results were checked against IGoR. In a later analysis, TCR-TCR, TCR-HLA and TCR-CMV co-occurrence was scored with hypergeometric tests, and a repertoire-size bias correction was applied to TCR pairs. A later analysis estimated false discovery rates by permuting HLA or CMV assignments 20 times. A later analysis grouped co-occurring TCRs with DBSCAN, adding TCRdist sequence similarity when clustering within HLA-allele-positive subsets. Repertoires with fewer than 30,000 or more than 120,000 public chains, plus five repertoires with anomalous nucleotide sharing, were excluded from co-occurrence clustering. The immuneACCESS repertoire file appears here via TCRdb, limited to in-frame rearrangements. These files lack a portion of the clones; in checked studies, under half of the deficit traces to unresolved V genes, and the cause of the others is not known. V and J calls and clone size are as listed in that table; D and trimming were resolved from the DNA. The sample has 80,000 to 95,000 clones on record. The ten most abundant clones make up approximately 1.1% of the sample.

Concerning this clone: It has no known antigen specificity. One end of the junction does not line up with germline, which may come from a read error.

The cohort comprised around 700 healthy bone marrow donors. At the time of sampling, every cohort member was nominally healthy, though immune exposures that went unrecorded were likely present. The donor tested CMV seronegative, placing the donor among the 350 or so seronegative members of the cohort. A peripheral blood sample was provided by each donor, and peripheral blood mononuclear cells were used for TCR beta sequencing. The Qiagen DNeasy Blood Extraction Kit was used to extract genomic DNA from the blood cell samples. Including cysteine and phenylalanine, the CDR3 has 11 amino acids. Only the CDR3 DNA is retained, 33 bases long and in frame from the first base. CDR1 is given as GTSNPN and CDR2 as SVGIG, both from the germline V gene (reference sequence).

The V and J segments used are TRBV30 and TRBJ2-5; 6 matching bases give a weak D call of TRBD2. This clonotype originated in a woman aged 25 to 39 in good health and CMV-seronegative. Sequencing used PBMCs. CDR3 reads: CAWSGSGRPNF. Read as DNA, the sequence is TGTGCCTGGAGTGGGTCCGGGAGACCTAACTTC. With the rest looked up from the reference TRBV30 and TRBJ2-5 genes rather than sequenced, the full variable domain is SQTIHQWPATLVQPVGSPLSLECTVEGTSNPNLYWYRQAAGRGLQLLFYSVGIGQISSEVPQNLSASRPQDRQFILSSKKLLLSDSGFYLCAWSGSGRPNFGPGTRLLVL.